The 8 T cell receptor beta chains reported below all come from one sample, sequenced in a study of T cells in Graves' hyperthyroidism and ophthalmopathy. Researchers amplified the TCR beta CDR3 regions from RNA transcripts. The HTBI set primed first-round TCR CDR3 RT-PCR. TCRdb analysed the multiplex PCR reads with MiXCR anew, one entry per CDR3 protein. Of about 350,000 distinct CDR3 sequences in the sample, 14% are singletons; the top ten hold about 22%. Material for sequencing was blood. Receptors were obtained from a woman aged 25 to 39 with Graves' hyperthyroidism.

This clonotype was found many times. V is TRBV4-3 and J is TRBJ2-3; 8 positions agree with TRBD2. CDR1 and CDR2 (germline): LGHNA, YSLEER. There are 16 residues in the CDR3. The J segment lost 6 bases and the V segment lost 4 bases, leaving 12 bases of the junction unmatched. CDR3 sequence (DNA): TGCGCCAGCAGCCGCACAGGCAGCGGGAGAAGGGATACGCAGTATTTT. Amino acid sequence: CASSRTGSGRRDTQYF.

At least ten counts were recorded for this clonotype. The CDR3 region is CASRLRDRGWPQHF. The CDR3 DNA sequence: TGTGCCAGCAGACTCCGGGACAGGGGTTGGCCCCAGCATTTT. The chain links TRBV2 to TRBJ1-5, with 10 positions matching TRBD1. J was trimmed by 9 bases and V by 6 bases; bases with no gene match: 8. Germline-derived CDR1 and CDR2 are SNHLY and FYNNEI. The CDR3 sequence is 14 residues long.

This clonotype appeared a few times. The V and J genes are TRBV5-6 and TRBJ1-5, with D perhaps TRBD1 (6 bases). CDR3 length equals 12 residues. V was shortened by 4 bases and J by 6 bases, with 8 bases between the two germline ends. The V gene's germline CDR1 is SGHDT and CDR2 YYEEEE. DNA of the CDR3: TGTGCCAGCAGCAGGGGGAGTCAGCCCCAGCATTTT. The encoded protein is CASSRGSQPQHF.

This clonotype was seen only a few times. The V and J genes are TRBV6-5 and TRBJ1-4; the D is unclear. Germline V gives CDR1 MNHEY, CDR2 SVGAGI. V dropped 4 bases and J dropped 4 bases, with 13 bases sitting between them. The CDR3 contains 15 residues. CDR3 DNA: TGTGCCAGCAGTTTCTCGACGGTAGATAATGAAAAACTGTTTTTT. Translation gives CASSFSTVDNEKLFF.

The sample holds many counts of this clonotype. Here the CDR3 reads CASIPRGVGPVPPQHF. The CDR3 DNA reads as TGTGCCAGCATTCCCCGAGGGGTAGGTCCCGTTCCGCCCCAGCATTTT. The chain links TRBV28 to TRBJ1-5, with D perhaps TRBD1 (5 bases). The CDR3 consists of 16 residues. The V gene's germline CDR1 is MDHEN and CDR2 SYDVKM. V was clipped by 7 bases and J by 9 bases, with 25 bases between them. Based on the CDR3 plus reference TRBV28 and TRBJ1-5, the full variable domain is DVKVTQSSRYLVKRTGEKVFLECVQDMDHENMFWYRQDPGLGLRLIYFSYDVKMKEKGDIPEGYSVSREKKERFSLILESASTNQTSMYLCASIPRGVGPVPPQHFGDGTRLSIL.

This clonotype was counted ten times or more. The chain has TRBV7-9 and TRBJ2-3; no firm D call. Germline CDR1 is SEHNR and CDR2 is FQNEAQ (reference sequence). The CDR3 sequence is 13 residues long. V was pared by 5 bases and J by 0 bases, with 6 bases between. CDR3 coding DNA: TGTGCCAGCAGCAGAACTAGCACAGATACGCAGTATTTT. It codes for CASSRTSTDTQYF.

V is TRBV27 and J is TRBJ2-7, with 11 bases aligning to TRBD1. CDR3 size: 15 residues. The V gene's germline CDR1 is MNHEY and CDR2 SMNVEV (reference sequence). V lost 8 bases and J lost 2; bases outside the gene matches: 8. Here the CDR3 DNA reads TGTGCCAGCGGAGACTCGGGACAGGGGGCCTACGAGCAGTACTTC. This encodes CASGDSGQGAYEQYF.

This clonotype was seen only a few times. This chain connects TRBV28 to TRBJ2-1; perhaps D is TRBD1 or TRBD2 (7 bases each). Trimming pared 4 bases from V and 7 bases from J, leaving 20 bases between. Germline V gene sequence: CDR1 MDHEN, CDR2 SYDVKM. The CDR3 totals 16 residues. The CDR3 here is CASSYPHQGGSNEQFF. The CDR3, as DNA: TGTGCCAGCAGTTACCCGCATCAGGGGGGGTCGAATGAGCAGTTCTTC.